The TCR beta chain under discussion was sequenced for a study of Ad26.COV2.S vaccination and SARS-CoV-2 variants. Overall study: Donor participated within the Ad26.COV2.S arm of the COV1001 trial. Dosing was one shot or two shots 56 days apart. General study findings and limits: A substantial breadth of spike-specific CD8+ and CD4+ T cell responses after vaccination has been reported.

V lost 3 bases and J lost 0; bases outside the gene matches: 4. There are 15 residues in the CDR3. Germline V lookup: CDR1 KGHSH, CDR2 LQKENI. In the case of this clone: The antigen is unknown.

The protocol was immunoSEQ multiplex PCR, while the TCRdb copy is restricted to in-frame clones and leaves out a portion. The sample shows 430,000 or so clones, 75% to 95% of them seen only once. Stated treatment: roughly 19 received Ad26.COV2.S at low or high dose, single or two shots; about 5 received placebo; per-sample allocation not given. Sampling was done on day 63 after the first vaccine or placebo injection. The gene calls are TRBV18 and TRBJ1-2; 7 nucleotides agree with TRBD1. This sample comprised peripheral blood, obtained in a trial of Ad26.COV2.S vaccine versus placebo. The receptor was isolated from a person aged 18-65 years who received the Ad26.COV2.S COVID-19 vaccine or a placebo. The CDR3 coding sequence is TGTGCCAGCTCACCTCAGGGGGAAGCTAACTATGGCTACACCTTC. Protein sequence: CASSPQGEANYGYTF.